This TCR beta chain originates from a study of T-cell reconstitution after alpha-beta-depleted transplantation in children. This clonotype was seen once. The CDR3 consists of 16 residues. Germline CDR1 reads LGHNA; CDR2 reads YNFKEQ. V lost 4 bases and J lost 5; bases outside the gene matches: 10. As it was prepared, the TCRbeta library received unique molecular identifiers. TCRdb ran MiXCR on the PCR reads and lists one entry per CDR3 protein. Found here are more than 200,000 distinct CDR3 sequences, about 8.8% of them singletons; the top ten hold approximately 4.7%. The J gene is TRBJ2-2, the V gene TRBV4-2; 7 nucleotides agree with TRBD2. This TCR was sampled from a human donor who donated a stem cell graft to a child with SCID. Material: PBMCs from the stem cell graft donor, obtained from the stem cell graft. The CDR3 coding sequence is TGTGCCAGCAGCCCTTGGGTCTTCGGGGGGACCGGGGAGCTGTTTTTT. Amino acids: CASSPWVFGGTGELFF.